Listed below are T cell receptor beta chains from one sample, sequenced in a study of control samples from healthy donors and cancer patients. The repertoire was sequenced with immunoSEQ multiplex PCR; TCRdb's copy has only in-frame clones and lacks some. The sample gives about 100,000 clones, roughly 88% of which show up once; roughly 15% is in the top ten. The sample was blood. The receptors come from a man in his thirties or forties in good health. Each CDR3 is given with its conserved first and last residue. The D gene is left open where the match is weak. Only some rows state a clone size, as once, few, many or a class for expanded clones.

D gene,J gene,clone size,V gene,CDR3 protein,CDR3 DNA
.,TRBJ2-3,.,TRBV6-2/TRBV6-3,CASSYSNTDTQYF,TGTGCCAGCAGTTACTCGAACACAGATACGCAGTATTTT
TRBD1,TRBJ1-2,.,TRBV25-1,CASSEYVAGGHGYTF,TGTGCCAGCAGTGAATATGTGGCAGGGGGCCATGGCTACACCTTC
TRBD1,TRBJ2-3,.,TRBV2,CASSDDGTGFDTQYF,TGTGCCAGCAGTGACGATGGGACAGGTTTTGATACGCAGTATTTT
.,TRBJ2-7,.,TRBV7-8,CASSLAGATYEQYF,TGTGCCAGCAGCTTAGCTGGGGCAACCTACGAGCAGTACTTC
TRBD2,TRBJ2-2,.,TRBV5-1,CASSPNAGGWSGELFF,TGCGCCAGCAGCCCTAACGCGGGGGGCTGGTCCGGGGAGCTGTTTTTT
TRBD1,TRBJ2-7,.,TRBV5-6,CASSPRTGRQDEQYF,TGTGCCAGCAGCCCTCGGACAGGGAGGCAGGACGAGCAGTACTTC
.,TRBJ2-7,.,TRBV6-6,CASSLITEPYEQYF,TGTGCCAGCAGTTTGATCACAGAACCCTACGAGCAGTACTTC
TRBD1,TRBJ2-2,.,TRBV7-3,CASSLIAGQGSAGELFF,TGTGCCAGCAGCTTAATTGCGGGACAGGGATCCGCCGGGGAGCTGTTTTTT
.,TRBJ2-6,few,TRBV4-2,CASSQEAGSGANVLTF,TGTGCCAGCAGCCAAGAGGCGGGCTCTGGGGCCAACGTCCTGACTTTC
TRBD1,TRBJ1-3,.,TRBV7-9,CASSQPGQGFIGNTIYF,TGTGCCAGCAGCCAACCGGGACAGGGCTTTATTGGAAACACCATATATTTT
.,TRBJ1-5,.,TRBV6-5,CASSYGQDGEPQHF,TGTGCCAGCAGTTACGGTCAGGATGGGGAGCCCCAGCATTTT
.,TRBJ2-1,.,TRBV28,CASSLIPRNEQFF,TGTGCCAGCAGTTTGATCCCGCGGAATGAGCAGTTCTTC
.,TRBJ1-2,.,TRBV19,CASSPRGESYGYTF,TGTGCCAGTAGTCCACGCGGGGAGAGCTATGGCTACACCTTC
TRBD2,TRBJ2-5,.,TRBV11-2,CASSTTSSAWETQYF,TGTGCCAGCAGCACGACTAGCTCCGCCTGGGAGACCCAGTACTTC
.,TRBJ2-2,.,TRBV9,CASSVVPAGNTGELFF,TGTGCCAGCAGCGTAGTTCCAGCGGGGAACACCGGGGAGCTGTTTTTT
TRBD2,TRBJ2-7,.,TRBV19,CASSNGLAGGYEQYF,TGTGCCAGTAGTAACGGGCTAGCGGGAGGGTACGAGCAGTACTTC
TRBD2,TRBJ2-1,.,TRBV4-3,CASSQDWALAGGGNEQFF,TGCGCCAGCAGCCAAGATTGGGCCCTAGCGGGAGGTGGCAATGAGCAGTTCTTC
.,TRBJ2-3,.,TRBV5-5,CASRASLDTQYF,TGTGCCAGCAGAGCTTCCTTGGATACGCAGTATTTT
.,TRBJ1-4,.,TRBV12-5,CASGLVQGGNEKLFF,TGTGCTAGTGGTTTGGTCCAGGGAGGTAATGAAAAACTGTTTTTT
.,TRBJ2-3,.,TRBV4-1,CASSQGDWAADTQYF,TGCGCCAGCAGCCAAGGTGACTGGGCGGCAGATACGCAGTATTTT
TRBD2,TRBJ2-3,.,TRBV6-2/TRBV6-3,CASSPGLAATDTQYF,TGTGCCAGCAGCCCGGGGCTAGCGGCCACAGATACGCAGTATTTT
.,TRBJ1-2,.,TRBV5-1,CASSLTRDGYYGYTF,TGCGCCAGCAGCTTAACACGCGACGGATACTATGGCTACACCTTC
TRBD1,TRBJ2-5,.,TRBV7-2,CASSKHGTARYQETQYF,TGTGCCAGCAGCAAACACGGGACAGCAAGATACCAAGAGACCCAGTACTTC
.,TRBJ2-1,.,TRBV4-1,CASSQVTPTPIEQFF,TGCGCCAGCAGCCAAGTAACTCCCACGCCGATAGAGCAGTTCTTC
TRBD1,TRBJ1-5,.,TRBV27,CASRGVGQYSNQPQHF,TGTGCCAGCAGGGGGGTGGGACAGTATAGCAATCAGCCCCAGCATTTT
.,TRBJ2-5,.,TRBV30,CAWSVAPETQYF,TGTGCCTGGAGTGTAGCCCCGGAGACCCAGTACTTC
TRBD2,TRBJ2-3,.,TRBV5-4,CASTLPSGSADTQYF,TGTGCCAGCACCCTGCCCAGCGGGAGTGCGGATACGCAGTATTTT
.,TRBJ1-6,.,TRBV18,CASSPGGRNNSPLHF,TGTGCCAGCTCACCTGGCGGAAGGAATAATTCACCCCTCCACTTT
.,TRBJ1-1,.,TRBV28,CASSLGNEAFF,TGTGCCAGCAGTTTAGGCAATGAAGCTTTCTTT
TRBD1,TRBJ1-2,.,TRBV5-4,CASSPSTGYGYTF,TGTGCCAGCAGCCCTTCGACAGGGTACGGCTACACCTTC
.,TRBJ2-1,.,TRBV2,CASSVNQEIDSYNEQFF,TGTGCCAGCAGTGTCAACCAGGAGATCGATTCCTACAATGAGCAGTTCTTC
.,TRBJ2-7,few,TRBV4-1,CASSQEDRTYEQYF,TGCGCCAGCAGCCAGGAAGACAGGACCTACGAGCAGTACTTC
.,TRBJ1-2,few,TRBV21-1,CASSKKDRGHYGYTF,TGTGCCAGCAGCAAAAAAGACAGGGGGCACTATGGCTACACCTTC
TRBD1,TRBJ2-1,.,TRBV19,CASSIMSGGHNEQFF,TGTGCCAGTAGTATTATGTCAGGGGGCCACAATGAGCAGTTCTTC
.,TRBJ1-2,once,TRBV3-1/TRBV3-2,CASSPGGVYGYTF,TGTGCCAGCAGCCCAGGTGGCGTCTATGGCTACACCTTC
.,TRBJ2-6,.,TRBV27,CASTRLGTGANVLTF,TGTGCCAGCACCCGACTGGGGACTGGGGCCAACGTCCTGACTTTC
.,TRBJ1-2,.,TRBV28,CASSRTADYGYTF,TGTGCCAGCAGTCGGACAGCTGACTATGGCTACACCTTC
.,TRBJ2-3,.,TRBV7-2,CASSLWGRTDTQYF,TGTGCCAGCAGCTTATGGGGACGCACAGATACGCAGTATTTT
.,TRBJ2-7,.,TRBV6-2/TRBV6-3,CASSYSWGVYEQYF,TGTGCCAGCAGTTACTCGTGGGGGGTATACGAGCAGTACTTC
.,TRBJ2-4,.,TRBV6-1,CASSESQGQNIQYF,TGTGCCAGCAGTGAGAGTCAGGGGCAAAACATTCAGTACTTC
TRBD1,TRBJ1-1,.,TRBV15,CATSREFGTENTEAFF,TGTGCCACCAGCAGAGAATTCGGGACAGAGAACACTGAAGCTTTCTTT
TRBD2,TRBJ2-1,.,TRBV11-2,CASSPTSGAPYREQFF,TGTGCCAGCAGCCCCACTAGCGGGGCCCCCTATAGGGAGCAGTTCTTC
TRBD1,TRBJ2-7,.,TRBV29-1,CSAVQGAGAYEQYF,TGCAGCGCCGTCCAGGGGGCTGGGGCCTACGAGCAGTACTTC
.,TRBJ1-1,.,TRBV5-6,CASSDDRRWSVSEAFF,TGTGCCAGCAGCGACGACAGACGTTGGAGCGTCTCTGAAGCTTTCTTT
TRBD2,TRBJ2-3,.,TRBV5-1,CASSLGLAGSRTDTQYF,TGCGCCAGCAGCTTGGGACTAGCGGGCTCTCGCACAGATACGCAGTATTTT
.,TRBJ2-2,.,TRBV3-1/TRBV3-2,CASSPRGNTGELFF,TGTGCCAGCAGCCCCAGGGGTAACACCGGGGAGCTGTTTTTT
TRBD2,TRBJ2-3,.,TRBV5-1,CASSLAGRGTDTQYF,TGCGCCAGCAGCCTAGCGGGACGGGGCACAGATACGCAGTATTTT
.,TRBJ1-5,.,TRBV24-1,CATSEGLGQPQHF,TGTGCCACCAGTGAGGGTTTAGGTCAGCCCCAGCATTTT
.,TRBJ1-3,.,TRBV7-9,CASSSWGSGNTIYF,TGTGCCAGCAGCTCTTGGGGCTCTGGAAACACCATATATTTT
.,TRBJ1-1,.,TRBV6-2/TRBV6-3,CASSYRGSTEAFF,TGTGCCAGCAGTTACAGGGGGTCCACTGAAGCTTTCTTT
.,TRBJ1-6,.,TRBV30,CAWSVSGRMNSPLHF,TGTGCCTGGAGTGTATCGGGACGGATGAATTCACCCCTCCACTTT
.,TRBJ1-3,.,TRBV28,CASRARDSGNTIYF,TGTGCCAGCAGGGCGAGGGACTCTGGAAACACCATATATTTT
.,TRBJ1-2,.,TRBV28,CASSLGQSYGYTF,TGTGCCAGCAGTTTAGGGCAGTCCTATGGCTACACCTTC
.,TRBJ1-2,.,TRBV9,CASSADGGYTF,TGTGCCAGCAGCGCGGACGGTGGCTACACCTTC
.,TRBJ2-1,.,TRBV5-4,CASSLVWPDNEQFF,TGTGCCAGCAGCTTGGTTTGGCCCGACAATGAGCAGTTCTTC
.,TRBJ1-5,.,TRBV19,CASSILGGDSNQPQHF,TGTGCCAGTAGTATATTAGGAGGGGATAGCAATCAGCCCCAGCATTTT
TRBD2,TRBJ2-3,.,TRBV19,CASRVAGASDTQYF,TGTGCCAGTAGGGTAGCGGGAGCGTCAGATACGCAGTATTTT
TRBD1,TRBJ1-2,.,TRBV12-3/TRBV12-4,CASRRGQGYGYTF,TGTGCCAGCCGGAGGGGGCAGGGCTATGGCTACACCTTC
TRBD2,TRBJ2-5,once,TRBV5-4,CASTGAGLAGGKETQYF,TGTGCCAGCACGGGGGCGGGTCTAGCGGGAGGGAAAGAGACCCAGTACTTC
.,TRBJ2-7,.,TRBV7-8,CASSLEAGLTYEQYF,TGTGCCAGCAGCTTAGAGGCGGGACTTACCTACGAGCAGTACTTC